The T cell receptor (beta chain) described here comes from a study of T cell responses to AZD1222 COVID-19 vaccine. Study background: The analysis combined second doses at about 4 or about 12 weeks. Study-wide results and limits: It was only after the peak T cell response that any repertoires were sampled.

Of note for this clone: Its antigen is as yet unknown.

Measured with immunoSEQ multiplex PCR; TCRdb has only the in-frame clones, and not every one. The sample comprises 150,000 to 200,000 clones, around 87% of which are singletons, and approximately 7.2% rests with the top ten. This material consisted of peripheral blood, taken on day 0 of AZD1222 vaccination. The receptor's source is an adult in good health.

This CDR3 is CASSQANWRTGSTGELFF. CDR3 DNA sequence: TGTGCCAGCAGCCAAGCCAATTGGAGGACAGGATCCACCGGGGAGCTGTTTTTT. This chain links TRBV3-1 (or the pseudogene TRBV3-2) with TRBJ2-2, with 7 bases aligning to TRBD1. This CDR3 has 18 amino acids. Germline V gene data show CDR1 as LGHDT and CDR2 as YNNKEL (reference sequence). Losses at the gene ends were 1 base for V and 4 bases for J; bases not matched to a gene: 12.